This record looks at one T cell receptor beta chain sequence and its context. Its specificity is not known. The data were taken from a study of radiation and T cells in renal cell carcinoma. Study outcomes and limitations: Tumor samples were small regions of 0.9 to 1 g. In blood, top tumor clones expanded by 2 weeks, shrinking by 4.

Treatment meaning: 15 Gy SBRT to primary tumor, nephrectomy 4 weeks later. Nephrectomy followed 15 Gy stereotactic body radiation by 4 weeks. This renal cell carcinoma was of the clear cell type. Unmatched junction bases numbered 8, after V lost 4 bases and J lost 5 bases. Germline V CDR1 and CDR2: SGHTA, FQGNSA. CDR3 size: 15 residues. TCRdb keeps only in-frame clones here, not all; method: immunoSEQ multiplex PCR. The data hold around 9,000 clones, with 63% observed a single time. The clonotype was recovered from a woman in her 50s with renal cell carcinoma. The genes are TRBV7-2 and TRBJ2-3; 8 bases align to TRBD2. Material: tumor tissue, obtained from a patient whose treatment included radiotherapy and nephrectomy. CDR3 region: CASSYLAGSGDTQYF. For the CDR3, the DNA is TGTGCCAGCAGCTACTTAGCGGGGTCGGGAGATACGCAGTATTTT. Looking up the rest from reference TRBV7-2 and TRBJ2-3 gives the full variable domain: GAGVSQSPSNKVTEKGKDVELRCDPISGHTALYWYRQSLGQGLEFLIYFQGNSAPDKSGLPSDRFSAERTGGSVSTLTIQRTQQEDSAVYLCASSYLAGSGDTQYFGPGTRLTVL.